This TCR beta chain comes out of a study of T cell repertoires in cytomegalovirus infection. Study as a whole: It can be stated that public TCR beta signatures indicated CMV infection as well as a matching HLA type.

The germline V gene encodes CDR1 SEHNR and CDR2 FQNEAQ (reference sequence). This CDR3 comprises 14 residues. V shed 3 bases, J shed 3 bases, and the junction held 4 bases outside the gene matches. TCRdb independently ran MiXCR on the reads; one entry per CDR3 protein. Of approximately 910,000 distinct CDR3 sequences listed, around 32% are singletons. This clonotype was detected many times. What it binds is unknown. The chain has TRBV7-9 and TRBJ2-5; 7 nucleotides agree with TRBD1. This sequence originates from a human donor in good health (CMV status not recorded). Some clones in this sample may be carry-over from other donors' samples. Sequenced here: cultured CD8+ T cells from PBMCs, sampled from culture after CMV antigen stimulation. CDR3 bases: TGTGCCAGCAGCTTCTCCGGGACAGAAGAGACCCAGTACTTC. Protein: CASSFSGTEETQYF.